This TCR beta chain derives from a study of blood T cell repertoires in COVID-19. Whole-study context: Material from acute and convalescent COVID-19 was sourced from the United States, Italy and Spain.

Original handling: Quantification of nucleated cells was approximated via reference gene primer amplification. Method: immunoSEQ multiplex PCR; TCRdb's copy keeps in-frame clones and lacks some. That table is the source of V, J and clone size, and D and trimming were worked out from the DNA. The table includes some 78,000 clones, less than 95% detected once. CDR3 length: 16 residues. In germline, CDR1 is LGHDT, CDR2 YNNKEL (reference sequence). Germline trimming cut 4 bases from V and 5 bases from J; bases unmatched to any gene: 8. This TCR came from a woman between 50 and 59 years old in a cohort sampled during active COVID-19. The chain employs TRBV3-1 (or the pseudogene TRBV3-2) and TRBJ2-3; TRBD2 agrees at 11 bases. Material: peripheral blood. The CDR3 loop reads CASSLLAGGGGDTQYF. Here the CDR3 DNA reads TGTGCCAGCAGCCTCTTAGCGGGAGGGGGTGGAGATACGCAGTATTTT.